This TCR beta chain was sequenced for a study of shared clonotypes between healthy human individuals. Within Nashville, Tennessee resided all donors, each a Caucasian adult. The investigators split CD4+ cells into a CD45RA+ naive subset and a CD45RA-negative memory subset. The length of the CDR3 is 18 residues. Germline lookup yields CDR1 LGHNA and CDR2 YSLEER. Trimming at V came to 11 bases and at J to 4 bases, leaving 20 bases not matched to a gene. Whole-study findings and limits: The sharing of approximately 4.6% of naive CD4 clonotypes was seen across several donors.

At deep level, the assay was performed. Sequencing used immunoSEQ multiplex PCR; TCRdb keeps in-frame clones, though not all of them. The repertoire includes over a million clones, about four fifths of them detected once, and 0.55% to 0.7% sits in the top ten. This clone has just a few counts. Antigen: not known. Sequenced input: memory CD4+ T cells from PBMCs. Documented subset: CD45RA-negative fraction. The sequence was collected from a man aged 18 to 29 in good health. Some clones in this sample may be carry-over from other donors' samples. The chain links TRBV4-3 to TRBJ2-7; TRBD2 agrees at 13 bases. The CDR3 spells CALTGGETSGRRSYEQYF. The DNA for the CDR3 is TGCGCCTTGACGGGAGGGGAGACTAGCGGGAGGAGGTCTTACGAGCAGTACTTC.